This record concerns one TCR beta chain sequence. The data originate from a study of blood T cell repertoires in COVID-19. Across the whole study: T cells, B-cell-depleted T cells, or PBMCs supplied cDNA or gDNA.

Methods used by the authors: Estimated nucleated cell counts came from reference gene primer amplification. Using immunoSEQ multiplex PCR, the repertoire was profiled, and TCRdb retains in-frame clones only, with some absent. V and J calls and clone size come straight from that table; D and trimming were deduced from the DNA. Of about 170,000 clones listed, roughly 80% were seen once; the top ten hold 2.8%. V lost 3 bases to trimming and J lost 5 bases; unmatched junction nucleotides: 6. Germline V gene sequence: CDR1 KGHSH, CDR2 LQKENI. CDR3 length equals 17 residues. The chain has TRBV18 and TRBJ2-5; 16 bases align to TRBD2. Material for sequencing was peripheral blood. This clonotype originated in a man between 65 and 80 years old with acute or convalescent COVID-19. The CDR3: CASSPGLAGGASETQYF. For the CDR3, the DNA is TGTGCCAGCTCACCGGGACTAGCGGGAGGGGCGTCGGAGACCCAGTACTTC.